The sequence of this T cell receptor (beta chain) was determined in a study of graft-versus-host responses after intestinal transplantation. Profiled with immunoSEQ multiplex PCR; TCRdb holds only in-frame clones, not every one. The data contain some 90,000 clones, 80% to 95% of them singletons. Note on this clone: Antigen specificity is unknown.

V dropped 6 bases and J dropped 10; count of bases not matched to a gene: 3. The length of the CDR3 is 11 residues. Per the germline V gene, CDR1 is ENHRY and CDR2 is SYGVKD. The origin of this receptor is a human donor who received an intestinal transplant. Sequencing was performed on unstimulated CD4+ T cells sorted from spleen or lymph node cells, taken before intestinal transplant. J is TRBJ2-7 and V is TRBV10-3; 10 nucleotides align to TRBD1. The CDR3 nucleotides read TGTGCCATCAGGGAGACAGGGGGCCAGTACTTC. Its protein product is CAIRETGGQYF.